The clone carrying this TCR beta chain was seen a handful of times. What it binds is not known. In TCRdb, the multiplex PCR reads were re-called with MiXCR into one record per CDR3 protein. The sample carries roughly 14,000 distinct CDR3 sequences, approximately 50% recorded once. The sample belongs to a study of breast tumors, draining lymph nodes, adjacent tissues. Overall study findings and caveats: Tumors had less TCR diversity than lymph nodes, more than nontumor tissue.

The CDR3 is 14 residues long. V shed 1 base and J 6 bases; nucleotides not matched to a gene: 9. Germline-derived CDR1 and CDR2 are DFQATT and SNEGSKA (reference sequence). The source is a female donor with breast cancer. Some clones in this sample may be carry-over from other donors' samples. The sample taken for sequencing was tumor-adjacent breast tissue. The chain combines TRBV20-1 with TRBJ2-7, with 7 bases identical to TRBD2. The CDR3 region is CSARAGGRVFEQYF. The DNA for the CDR3 is TGCAGTGCTAGAGCGGGAGGCAGGGTCTTCGAGCAGTACTTC.